This T cell receptor (beta chain) emerged from a study of CD8 T cells in Susac syndrome. Random hexamers were used to reverse transcribe an amount of roughly 0.45 to 1 ug RNA. Each CDR3 protein gets one entry after TCRdb re-called the immunoSEQ multiplex PCR reads with MiXCR. This sample has around 180,000 distinct CDR3 sequences, with 90% to 95% found just once. It was negative isolation that provided the CD8+ and CD4+ T cells, whereas TEMRA cells were enriched by FACS. Sequencing used CD8+ T cells from PBMCs. The clonotype was recovered from a human donor with multiple sclerosis.

The CDR3 sequence is CASSLGRGMYTEAFF. DNA for the CDR3: TGTGCCAGCAGCTTGGGAAGGGGGATGTACACTGAAGCTTTCTTT. V is TRBV5-8 and J is TRBJ1-1; tentatively, D is TRBD1 (6 bases). Between the trimmed V and J ends, which lost 0 bases and 3 bases, there was a span of 12 bases. Per germline, CDR1 SGHTS and CDR2 YDEGEE. This CDR3 comprises 15 residues.